This T cell receptor (beta chain) was sequenced during a study of T cell repertoires in cytomegalovirus infection. Study overall: A matching HLA type, together with CMV infection, was signaled by public TCR beta signatures. General study results and limits: There were HLA-C-restricted CMV-specific TCR beta clonotypes dominating the ex vivo response. The cumulative frequency of public TCR beta families identified carriers of CMV plus the relevant HLA.

This clonotype came up many times. As yet, its antigen is unknown. One entry per CDR3 protein results from TCRdb running MiXCR on the reads. This sample has nearly 550,000 distinct CDR3 sequences, with 16% found just once. The CDR3 spans 11 residues. Trimming took 7 bases from V and 8 from J, leaving 9 bases between them. Germline lookup yields CDR1 SEHNR and CDR2 FQNEAQ (reference sequence). Sequencing was carried out using CD8+ T cells from PBMCs. This chain uses TRBV7-9 with TRBJ2-1; D gene uncertain. This sequence originates from a human donor in good health (CMV status not recorded). Some clones in this sample may be carry-over from other donors' samples. The CDR3: CASTTGDEQFF. Here the CDR3 DNA reads TGTGCCAGCACCACTGGGGATGAGCAGTTCTTC.